What follows is one T cell receptor beta chain and its context. The antigen remains unidentified. The source of the sample is a study of cytomegalovirus exposure and HLA in healthy donors. Deletions cut 1 base from V and 5 bases from J, with 15 bases between. Germline V CDR1 and CDR2: SGHKS, YYEKEE (reference sequence). The CDR3 totals 15 residues. The PCR made use of 60 Vbeta and 13 Jbeta primers. Only in-frame clones appear in the TCRdb table, and some are missing; sequencing was by immunoSEQ multiplex PCR. The sample carries 210,000 or so clones, over 65% recorded once. Study results and limitations: The study listed roughly 150 cytomegalovirus-associated TCR beta chains.

This sequence originates from a woman aged 55-70 years in good health and CMV-seropositive. The chain recombines TRBV5-5 with TRBJ2-5; TRBD2 might be the D (5 bases). Sequences were obtained from PBMCs. This CDR3 is CASSLTLLERETQYF. Written as DNA, the CDR3 is TGTGCCAGCAGCTTGACCCTTCTAGAGCGGGAGACCCAGTACTTC.